The next 11 T cell receptor beta chains were all read from a single sample in a study of identical twins listed by TCRdb under 2016. Library construction relied on 5' RACE. Instrument used: Illumina HiSeq 2000. Through fastp at Q25 and MiXCR, TCRdb rebuilt clones from the public reads, retaining in-frame beta chains. Identical CDR3 protein sequences are pooled into one entry, listed with their most common genes and DNA. For this sample there are more than 1.5 million distinct CDR3 sequences; 25% to 35% appear just once. The ten largest clones capture approximately 0.25% of the sample. The sample taken for sequencing was cord blood. These receptors all stem from a newborn girl in good health.

A few counts support this clonotype. This sequence joins TRBV20-1 and TRBJ2-3, with TRBD2 matching over 16 bases. The CDR3 has 16 residues. J gave up 5 bases and V 6 bases, and 8 bases lay outside the gene matches. CDR1 and CDR2 from the germline V gene are DFQATT and SNEGSKA (reference sequence). The CDR3 is CSALGLAGGRRDTQYF. CDR3 in DNA: TGCAGTGCCCTGGGACTAGCGGGGGGGCGTAGAGATACGCAGTATTTT.

This rearrangement joins TRBV10-3 to TRBJ2-1; 8 bases fit TRBD2. The CDR3 is 20 residues long. Germline values: CDR1 ENHRY, CDR2 SYGVKD. With V trimmed by 2 bases and J by 4 bases, 19 bases remained unmatched. CDR3 region: CAISEPSPLAGGKIYNEQFF. DNA of the CDR3: TGTGCCATCAGTGAGCCCTCTCCATTGGCGGGGGGCAAGATTTACAATGAGCAGTTCTTC.

The chain uses TRBV4-1 and TRBJ2-2; the D is unclear. The germline V and J ends were trimmed by 3 bases and 1 base, with 12 bases remaining between them. Germline V CDR1 and CDR2: MGHRA, YSYEKL. CDR3 size: 16 residues. Written as DNA, the CDR3 is TGCGCCAGCAGCCACAAACACAGTCGGAACACCGGGGAGCTGTTTTTT. This translates into CASSHKHSRNTGELFF.

This chain uses TRBV5-1 with TRBJ1-2, with D unclear. Germline V gene lookup returns CDR1 SGHRS and CDR2 YFSETQ. The CDR3 consists of 15 residues. With 0 bases removed from V and 2 bases from J, the gap between germline ends came to 11 bases. The CDR3 sequence is CASSLAAAGNYGYTF. CDR3 coding DNA: TGCGCCAGCAGCTTGGCAGCAGCAGGCAACTATGGCTACACCTTC.

CDR3 coding DNA: TGCAGTGCTAGAGATGGTCAGGGGGTGTTAGGGGGCTACACCTTC. Translation gives CSARDGQGVLGGYTF. V gene TRBV20-1 combines with J gene TRBJ1-2, with TRBD1 matching 7 bases. The junction had 12 bases not matched to a gene; V was cut back by 0 bases and J by 8 bases. The germline gives CDR1 DFQATT, CDR2 SNEGSKA (reference sequence). The CDR3 is 15 residues long.

J is TRBJ2-3 and V is TRBV2; D unresolved. Germline CDR1 reads SNHLY; CDR2 reads FYNNEI. CDR3 size: 11 residues. The V and J ends lost 7 bases and 4 bases respectively, with 6 bases between them. DNA of the CDR3: TGTGCCAGCAACCGCGCAGATACGCAGTATTTT. Encoded protein: CASNRADTQYF.

This chain connects TRBV29-1 to TRBJ2-3; 7 nucleotides match TRBD2. J lost 2 bases, V lost 6 bases, and 8 bases had no gene match. This CDR3 is built from 14 residues. The germline V gene has CDR1 SQVTM and CDR2 ANQGSEA. CDR3 region: CSVTTSPITDTQYF. As DNA, the CDR3 is TGCAGCGTCACGACTAGCCCCATCACAGATACGCAGTATTTT.

This clonotype has just one count. The rearrangement links TRBV5-8 to TRBJ2-1; TRBD1 matches 9 bases. The CDR3 sequence is 17 residues long. Looked up from germline, CDR1 is SGHTS and CDR2 is YDEGEE. J lost 4 bases, V lost 4 bases, and 12 bases had no gene match. The CDR3 DNA reads as TGTGCCAGCAGCGTTGGCCCAACAGGGGGCGCATACAATGAGCAGTTCTTC. The encoded protein is CASSVGPTGGAYNEQFF.

This chain uses TRBV5-1 with TRBJ2-1, with D possibly TRBD1 on 5 matching bases. CDR3 size: 13 residues. Trimming took off 4 bases at V and 10 bases at J, with 15 bases between the two ends. Per the germline V gene, CDR1 is SGHRS and CDR2 is YFSETQ. The CDR3 bases are TGCGCCAGCAGCCCCGACAGCTCCTACGAGCAGTTCTTC. This translates into CASSPDSSYEQFF. The full variable domain, rest sourced from reference TRBV5-1 and TRBJ2-1, is KAGVTQTPRYLIKTRGQQVTLSCSPISGHRSVSWYQQTPGQGLQFLFEYFSETQRNKGNFPGRFSGRQFSNSRSEMNVSTLELGDSALYLCASSPDSSYEQFFGPGTRLTVL.

This chain joins TRBV7-9 and TRBJ1-2, with a tentative D call TRBD1 (6 bases). Per germline, CDR1 SEHNR and CDR2 FQNEAQ (reference sequence). CDR3 length: 16 residues. Trimming stripped 3 bases from V and 3 bases from J, with 17 bases between. The CDR3 region has the DNA TGTGCCAGCAGCTTTGGTTCCTACAGGGCGGACTATGGCTACACCTTC. Its protein is CASSFGSYRADYGYTF.

The chain combines TRBV12-3 or TRBV12-4 with TRBJ2-2, with TRBD1 as a possible D gene (6 bases). This CDR3 comprises 14 residues. Trimming pared 4 bases from V and 4 bases from J, leaving 10 bases between. The CDR3 DNA sequence: TGTGCCAGCAGTTACAGGGTGGTCACCGGGGAGCTGTTTTTT. Translation: CASSYRVVTGELFF.